Listed here are 15 T cell receptor beta chains from one sample, sequenced in a study of T cells in women clearing cervical HPV infection. TCRdb's copy holds only in-frame clones and misses some; the assay was immunoSEQ multiplex PCR. This sample's table reports 45,000 to 50,000 clones. The specimen was blood buffy coat. Receptors originate from a woman between 18 and 70 years old with a cervical HPV16 infection that either progressed to CIN3+ or cleared (not recorded which).

As to this clone: Sequencing ends 3 residues short of the CDR3 end; the germline J gene provides the rest. The genes are TRBV5-6 and TRBJ1-1; D is possibly TRBD1 (5 bases). CDR1 and CDR2 from the germline V gene are SGHDT and YYEEEE. The CDR3 contains 15 residues. V gave up 0 bases and J gave up 1 base, with 10 bases separating them. CDR3 region: CASSLEITGNTEAFF. CDR3 DNA (partial): TGTGCCAGCAGCTTGGAGATAACAGGGAACACTGAA.

Note on this clone: The read terminates 3 residues ahead of where the CDR3 ends, so the germline J gene completes it. The chain uses TRBV29-1 and TRBJ1-2; D ambiguous. The germline V gene encodes CDR1 SQVTM and CDR2 ANQGSEA. The CDR3 contains 13 residues. V shed 4 bases and J shed 3 bases, with 12 bases lying between them. The chain's CDR3 is CSVGGGPDYGYTF. The CDR3 DNA, read in part, is TGCAGCGTTGGTGGTGGTCCGGACTATGGC.

This clone counts as medium-sized by frequency. Read coverage stops 3 residues before the CDR3 terminus; the germline J gene supplies the remainder. V gene TRBV29-1 combines with J gene TRBJ2-2; no reliable D call. Germline assignment: CDR1 SQVTM and CDR2 ANQGSEA. The CDR3 totals 13 residues. V dropped 6 bases and J dropped 4 bases, with 12 bases sitting between them. This CDR3 is CSVVGYGTGELFF. Partial CDR3 DNA: TGCAGCGTGGTAGGGTATGGCACCGGGGAG.

As to this clone: Coverage ceases 3 residues before the CDR3 finishes, and the germline J gene fills in the end. The V and J genes are TRBV7-3 and TRBJ1-1; 9 bases fit TRBD1. Germline values: CDR1 SGHTA, CDR2 FQGTGA. The V gene end was trimmed by 6 bases and the J gene end by 5 bases; junction bases not matched to a gene: 7. CDR3 length equals 14 residues. The part of the CDR3 DNA that was read is TGTGCCAGCAGTCCCGACAGGGGGAGAACTGAA. Its protein product is CASSPDRGRTE. The CDR3 reads in full as CASSPDRGRTEAFF.

About this clone: The CDR3 end lies 3 residues beyond the end of the read and is filled in from the germline J gene. The genes are TRBV7-9 and TRBJ2-5; 12 bases align to TRBD2. Germline CDR1 SEHNR, CDR2 FQNEAQ (reference sequence). The CDR3 length is 14 residues. Trimming cost V 6 bases and J 4 bases; bases outside gene matches: 3. The CDR3: CASSRLAGAETQYF. The CDR3 bases that were read are TGTGCCAGCAGTAGACTAGCGGGAGCAGAGACC.

With regard to this clone: With the read ending 3 residues before the CDR3 end, the germline J gene is used to fill in that end. The chain has TRBV18 and TRBJ1-3; D is perhaps TRBD1 (6 bases). Between the trimmed V and J ends, which lost 8 bases and 2 bases, there was a span of 10 bases. CDR1 is KGHSH and CDR2 is LQKENI in the germline V gene. The CDR3 sequence is 13 residues long. The covered CDR3 bases are TGTGCCAGCGCAACAGGGACTGGAAACACC. It yields the protein CASATGTGNT. The full CDR3 reads CASATGTGNTIYF.

Note on this clone: The read stops 3 residues short of the end of the CDR3; the missing end is completed from the germline J gene. The V call is TRBV5-1, the J call TRBJ2-7; 8 bases are shared with TRBD1. Germline V gene sequence: CDR1 SGHRS, CDR2 YFSETQ. The CDR3 sequence is 14 residues long. Germline trimming cut 4 bases from V and 3 bases from J; bases unmatched to any gene: 6. Here the CDR3 reads CASSATGQGYEQYF. Incomplete CDR3 DNA: TGCGCCAGCAGCGCGACCGGACAGGGCTACGAG.

About this clone itself: Read data end 3 residues before the CDR3 end; the end is taken from the germline J gene. J is TRBJ2-3 and V is TRBV7-3, with D possibly matching TRBD1 (5 bases). Germline assignment: CDR1 SGHTA and CDR2 FQGTGA. CDR3 size: 13 residues. CDR3 bases read: TGTGCCAGCAGCTTAACAGGGGAAGAGACG. It translates to CASSLTGEET. The whole CDR3 protein reads CASSLTGEETQYF. The full variable domain, its missing parts supplied by reference TRBV7-3 and TRBJ2-3, is GAGVSQTPSNKVTEKGKYVELRCDPISGHTALYWYRQSLGQGPEFLIYFQGTGAADDSGLPNDRFFAVRPEGSVSTLKIQRTERGDSAVYLCASSLTGEETQYFGPGTRLTVL.

Notes on this clone: The CDR3 end lies 3 residues beyond the end of the read and is filled in from the germline J gene. J is TRBJ2-2 and V is TRBV20-1, with 7 bases aligning to TRBD1. From germline, CDR1 is DFQATT and CDR2 SNEGSKA (reference sequence). V was clipped by 3 bases and J by 2 bases; unmatched bases: 3. The CDR3 extends over 14 amino acids. CDR3 loop: CSARTGINTGELFF. CDR3 DNA, as far as it was read: TGCAGTGCTAGGACAGGGATAAACACCGGGGAG.

Comment on this clone: The read finishes 3 residues shy of the CDR3 end, and the germline J gene is used to complete it. V usage is TRBV30 and J usage is TRBJ2-7; D is possibly TRBD2 (6 bases). V was clipped by 4 bases and J by 6 bases, with 16 bases between them. The germline gives CDR1 GTSNPN, CDR2 SVGIG (reference sequence). This CDR3 comprises 13 residues. Incomplete CDR3 DNA: TGTGCCTGGAAAGGACTAATGCGGGGCGAG. It translates to CAWKGLMRGE. The whole CDR3 is CAWKGLMRGEQYF.

Remarks on this clone: The CDR3 end lies 3 residues beyond the end of the read and is filled in from the germline J gene. The chain uses TRBV7-9 and TRBJ2-2; the D gene is possibly TRBD1 (5 bases). Trimming removed 4 bases at V and 1 base at J, with 7 bases between. The CDR3 loop spans 14 amino acids. Germline V gene lookup returns CDR1 SEHNR and CDR2 FQNEAQ (reference sequence). The covered CDR3 bases are TGTGCCAGCAGCTGGGGCGGGAACACCGGGGAG. Its protein product is CASSWGGNTGE. The complete CDR3 reads CASSWGGNTGELFF.

To note about this clone: One end of the junction is discordant with germline, which a read error may explain. The CDR3 is cut off 3 residues early in the read; its end comes from the germline J gene. J is TRBJ2-6 and V is TRBV4-2; D is possibly TRBD1 (7 bases). CDR3 length: 14 residues. CDR1 is LGHNA, CDR2 YNFKEQ, per germline. The CDR3: CASSQGGGANVLTF. CDR3 bases read: TGCGCCAGCAGCCAGGGGGGTGGGGCCAACGTC.

Worth noting for this clone: The DNA ends 3 residues before the CDR3 does, and the rest of the CDR3 is filled in from the germline J gene. J is TRBJ2-3 and V is TRBV5-1; 10 bases line up with TRBD2. The V segment lost 4 bases and the J segment 0 bases; nucleotides outside the gene matches: 8. Germline loops: CDR1 SGHRS, CDR2 YFSETQ. This CDR3 spans 17 amino acids. The CDR3 bases that were read are TGCGCCAGCAGCGGGACTAGCGCGCTTTTGAGCACAGATACG. This encodes CASSGTSALLSTDT. The entire CDR3 protein reads CASSGTSALLSTDTQYF.

Concerning this clone itself: The observed sequence ends 3 residues before the CDR3 terminus, with the missing tail filled in from the germline J gene. V usage is TRBV5-6 and J usage is TRBJ1-2; no clear D. Per the germline V gene, CDR1 is SGHDT and CDR2 is YYEEEE. The CDR3 runs 11 residues. The DNA read from the CDR3 is TGTGCCAGCAGCTTGGCTCGGGGC. It encodes CASSLARG. From start to end, the CDR3 is CASSLARGYTF.

Partial CDR3 DNA: TGTGCCAGCAGACCGGGACAGGGGAGTGAAAAA. Its protein is CASRPGQGSEK. The full CDR3 protein is CASRPGQGSEKLFF. The genes are TRBV6-2 or TRBV6-3 and TRBJ1-4; TRBD1 aligns across 10 bases. Read data end 3 residues before the CDR3 end; the end is taken from the germline J gene. The CDR3 sequence is 14 residues long. CDR1 is MNHEY and CDR2 is SVGEGT in the germline V gene. V dropped 6 bases and J dropped 7; count of bases not matched to a gene: 5.